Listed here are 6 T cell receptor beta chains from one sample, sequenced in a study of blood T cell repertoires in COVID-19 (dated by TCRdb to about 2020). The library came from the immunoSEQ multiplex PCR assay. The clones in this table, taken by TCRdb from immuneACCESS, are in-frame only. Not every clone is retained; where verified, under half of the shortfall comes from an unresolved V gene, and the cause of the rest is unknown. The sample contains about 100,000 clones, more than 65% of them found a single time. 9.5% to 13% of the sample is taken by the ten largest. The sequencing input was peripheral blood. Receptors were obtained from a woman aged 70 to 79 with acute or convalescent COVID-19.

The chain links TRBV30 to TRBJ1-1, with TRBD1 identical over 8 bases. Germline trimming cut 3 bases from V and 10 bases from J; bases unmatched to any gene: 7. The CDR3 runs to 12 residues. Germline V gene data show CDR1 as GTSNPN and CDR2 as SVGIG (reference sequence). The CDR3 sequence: CAWSVTGTGAFF. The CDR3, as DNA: TGTGCCTGGAGCGTAACCGGGACAGGAGCTTTCTTT.

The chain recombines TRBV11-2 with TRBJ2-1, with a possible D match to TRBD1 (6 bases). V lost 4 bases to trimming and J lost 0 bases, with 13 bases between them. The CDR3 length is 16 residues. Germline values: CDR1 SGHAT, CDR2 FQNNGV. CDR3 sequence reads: CASSWGPPSSYNEQFF. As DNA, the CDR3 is TGTGCCAGCAGCTGGGGGCCGCCGAGCTCCTACAATGAGCAGTTCTTC.

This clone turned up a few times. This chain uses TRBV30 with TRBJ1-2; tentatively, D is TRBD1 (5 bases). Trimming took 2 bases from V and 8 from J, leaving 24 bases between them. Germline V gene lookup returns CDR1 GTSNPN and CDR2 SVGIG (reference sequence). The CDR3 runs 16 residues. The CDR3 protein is CAWSQSQLGGYGGYTF. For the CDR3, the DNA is TGTGCCTGGAGTCAATCGCAACTGGGGGGGTATGGAGGCTACACCTTC.

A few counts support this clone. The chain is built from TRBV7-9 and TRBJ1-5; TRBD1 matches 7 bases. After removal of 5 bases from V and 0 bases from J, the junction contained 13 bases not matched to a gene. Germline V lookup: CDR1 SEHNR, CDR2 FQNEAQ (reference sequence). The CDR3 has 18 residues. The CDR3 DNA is TGTGCCAGCAGCCCGGGTTCAGGGGGTGCGGGTAGCAATCAGCCCCAGCATTTT. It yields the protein CASSPGSGGAGSNQPQHF. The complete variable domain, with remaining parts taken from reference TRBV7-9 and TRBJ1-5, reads DTGVSQNPRHKITKRGQNVTFRCDPISEHNRLYWYRQTLGQGPEFLTYFQNEAQLEKSRLLSDRFSAERPKGSFSTLEIQRTEQGDSAMYLCASSPGSGGAGSNQPQHFGDGTRLSIL.

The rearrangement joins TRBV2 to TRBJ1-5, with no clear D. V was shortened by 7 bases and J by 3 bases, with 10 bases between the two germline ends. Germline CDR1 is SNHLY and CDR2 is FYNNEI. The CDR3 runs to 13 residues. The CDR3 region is CASMKQVNQPQHF. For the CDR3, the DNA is TGTGCCAGCATGAAGCAGGTCAATCAGCCCCAGCATTTT.

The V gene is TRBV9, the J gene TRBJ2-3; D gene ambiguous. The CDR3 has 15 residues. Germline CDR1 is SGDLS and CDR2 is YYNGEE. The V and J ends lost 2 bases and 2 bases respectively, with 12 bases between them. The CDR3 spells CASSVGPTITDTQYF. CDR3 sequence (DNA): TGTGCCAGCAGCGTGGGCCCGACAATCACAGATACGCAGTATTTT.